This TCR beta chain originates from a study of CD8 T cells in Susac syndrome. General study points: It was acknowledged by the study that relatively few individuals were included in its TCR sequencing and HLA analysis.

Reverse transcription of about 0.45 to 1 ug RNA was performed with random hexamers. The amplification used immunoSEQ multiplex PCR on TCR beta CDR3; it spanned 54 Vbeta and 13 Jbeta. One entry per CDR3 protein, called by TCRdb with MiXCR from the immunoSEQ multiplex PCR reads. The table records under 80,000 distinct CDR3 sequences, around 96% of them present only once. On this clonotype: Its antigen is not known.

Trimming pared 0 bases from V and 0 bases from J, leaving 2 bases between. This CDR3 has 13 residues. Germline-derived CDR1 and CDR2 are SGDLS and YYNGEE. In the multiple sclerosis control group, patients were treatment-naive and had stable or active relapsing-remitting disease. Both CD4+ and CD8+ T cells were negatively isolated, and TEMRA cells underwent FACS enrichment. The V and J genes are TRBV9 and TRBJ2-3; D ambiguous. The sequencing sample was made of CD8+ T cells from PBMCs. The sequence was obtained from a human donor with multiple sclerosis. CDR3 loop: CASSVGSTDTQYF. CDR3 sequence (DNA): TGTGCCAGCAGCGTAGGGAGCACAGATACGCAGTATTTT.